Given below is one T cell receptor (beta chain) in context. The record originates from a study of preoperative IRX-2 immunotherapy in early breast cancer. Sequenced by immunoSEQ multiplex PCR; TCRdb stores in-frame clones only, minus some. The sample shows tens of thousands of clones, roughly four fifths of them seen only once. Trimming stripped 2 bases from V and 6 bases from J, with 18 bases between. Germline V CDR1 and CDR2: MDHEN, SYDVKM. There are 16 residues in the CDR3. The treatment is: preoperative locoregional IRX-2 cytokine immunotherapy. This phase Ib study tested locoregional IRX-2 cytokine immunotherapy given before surgery.

This clonotype originated in a human donor with breast cancer. The chain uses TRBV28 and TRBJ2-3, with a tentative D call TRBD2 (6 bases). The source was lymph node tissue, collected after IRX-2 immunotherapy. The CDR3, as DNA: TGTGCCAGCAGTTTAATTCGACCGGGGGAGGTCGATACGCAGTATTTT. Translated, it gives CASSLIRPGEVDTQYF.